This TCR beta chain was documented in a study of identical twins. Whole-study results and caveats: The authors noted that invariant MAIT and iNKT cells could partly confound zero-insertion analyses. Cross-sectional statistical analysis was relied on for the conclusions, without the same donors being followed.

This clonotype was observed a handful of times. The antigen is not known. In TCRdb, the 5' RACE reads were re-called with MiXCR into one record per CDR3 protein. The data hold approximately 890,000 distinct CDR3 sequences, with roughly an eighth observed a single time. CDR3 length equals 13 residues. Germline CDR1 reads DFQATT; CDR2 reads SNEGSKA (reference sequence). V was pared by 0 bases and J by 11 bases, with 14 bases between. This same sample was also taken into another study, of yellow fever vaccine responses in identical twins.

Sequencing input: PBMCs. The TCR originated in a woman between 18 and 29 years old in good health. This rearrangement joins TRBV20-1 to TRBJ2-1; D tentatively reads TRBD1 or TRBD2 (6 bases each). CDR3 in DNA: TGCAGTGCTAGAGATTCGCCGGGGGCCCAGCAGTTCTTC. Amino acid sequence: CSARDSPGAQQFF.